This is a list of T cell receptor beta chains from one sample in a study of blood T cells in healthy people across ages. TCRdb called the 5' RACE reads again in MiXCR, with one record for every CDR3 protein. The sample includes hundreds of thousands of distinct CDR3 sequences, about 26% of them seen just once. The same specimen was also included in a second study, on T cells of mothers and their children.

The sample taken for sequencing was blood. All receptors come from a boy aged 2 to 10 in good health. Both conserved end residues are part of each CDR3. Fields, in order: J gene, clone size, V gene, D gene, CDR3 protein, CDR3 DNA. The D gene is left open where the match is weak. Only some rows state a clone size, as once, few, many or a class for expanded clones.

J gene: TRBJ2-1
clone size: .
V gene: TRBV25-1
D gene: .
CDR3 protein: CASHDGVFNEQFF
CDR3 DNA: TGTGCCAGTCATGACGGGGTGTTCAATGAGCAGTTCTTC

J gene: TRBJ2-5
clone size: .
V gene: TRBV7-2
D gene: .
CDR3 protein: CASSLYRGKETQYF
CDR3 DNA: TGTGCCAGCAGCTTATATCGCGGAAAAGAGACCCAGTACTTC

J gene: TRBJ2-4
clone size: .
V gene: TRBV12-5
D gene: .
CDR3 protein: CASGPTGFPIQYF
CDR3 DNA: TGTGCTAGTGGTCCAACAGGCTTCCCAATTCAGTACTTC

J gene: TRBJ2-5
clone size: once
V gene: TRBV20-1
D gene: TRBD2
CDR3 protein: CSAKTSGGIAETQYF
CDR3 DNA: TGCAGTGCTAAGACTAGCGGGGGGATTGCAGAGACCCAGTACTTC

J gene: TRBJ2-5
clone size: few
V gene: TRBV27
D gene: TRBD1
CDR3 protein: CATKTGQGVQETQYF
CDR3 DNA: TGTGCCACCAAGACGGGACAGGGGGTTCAAGAGACCCAGTACTTC

J gene: TRBJ2-5
clone size: few
V gene: TRBV7-9
D gene: .
CDR3 protein: CASSHAAIGTEETQYF
CDR3 DNA: TGTGCCAGCAGCCACGCAGCAATCGGGACCGAAGAGACCCAGTACTTC

J gene: TRBJ2-5
clone size: few
V gene: TRBV12-3/TRBV12-4
D gene: .
CDR3 protein: CASSLSLLTETQYF
CDR3 DNA: TGTGCCAGCAGTTTAAGTTTGCTAACAGAGACCCAGTACTTC

J gene: TRBJ2-4
clone size: few
V gene: TRBV6-5
D gene: .
CDR3 protein: CASSPEGDIQYF
CDR3 DNA: TGTGCCAGCTCTCCCGAAGGAGACATTCAGTACTTC

J gene: TRBJ1-4
clone size: few
V gene: TRBV7-9
D gene: .
CDR3 protein: CASSFTGRGGEKLFF
CDR3 DNA: TGTGCCAGCAGCTTTACGGGGAGAGGAGGAGAAAAACTGTTTTTT

J gene: TRBJ2-1
clone size: .
V gene: TRBV3-1
D gene: .
CDR3 protein: CASSHSGTHRGDEQFF
CDR3 DNA: TGTGCCAGCAGCCACTCCGGGACTCATAGGGGCGATGAGCAGTTCTTC

J gene: TRBJ2-3
clone size: few
V gene: TRBV4-2
D gene: TRBD2
CDR3 protein: CASSQDRDSGRSDTQYF
CDR3 DNA: TGTGCCAGCAGCCAAGATCGGGATAGCGGGAGATCGGATACGCAGTATTTT